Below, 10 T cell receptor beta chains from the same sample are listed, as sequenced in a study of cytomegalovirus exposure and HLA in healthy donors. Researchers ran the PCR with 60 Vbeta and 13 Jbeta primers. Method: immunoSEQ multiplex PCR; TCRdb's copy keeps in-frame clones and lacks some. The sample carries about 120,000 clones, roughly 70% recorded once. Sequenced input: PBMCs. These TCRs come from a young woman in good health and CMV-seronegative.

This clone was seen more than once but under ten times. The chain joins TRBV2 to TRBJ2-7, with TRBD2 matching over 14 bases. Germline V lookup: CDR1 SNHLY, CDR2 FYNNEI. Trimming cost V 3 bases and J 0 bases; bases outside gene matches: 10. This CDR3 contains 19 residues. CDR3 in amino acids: CASSEPRGLAGEPSYEQYF. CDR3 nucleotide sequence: TGTGCCAGCAGTGAGCCTCGGGGACTAGCGGGGGAACCCTCCTACGAGCAGTACTTC.

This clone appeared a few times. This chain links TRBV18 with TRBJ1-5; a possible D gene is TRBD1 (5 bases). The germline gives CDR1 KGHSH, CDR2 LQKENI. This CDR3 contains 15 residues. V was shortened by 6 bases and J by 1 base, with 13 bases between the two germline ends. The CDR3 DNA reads TGTGCCAGCTCTCAAGGGGAGGTCAGCAATCAGCCCCAGCATTTT. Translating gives CASSQGEVSNQPQHF.

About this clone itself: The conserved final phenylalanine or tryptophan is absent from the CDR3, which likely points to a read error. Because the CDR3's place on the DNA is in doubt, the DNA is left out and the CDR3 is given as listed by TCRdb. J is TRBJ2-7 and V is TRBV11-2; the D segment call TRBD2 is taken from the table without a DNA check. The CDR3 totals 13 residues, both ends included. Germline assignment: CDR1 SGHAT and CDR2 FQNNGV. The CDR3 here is CASSLVIGGSDSL.

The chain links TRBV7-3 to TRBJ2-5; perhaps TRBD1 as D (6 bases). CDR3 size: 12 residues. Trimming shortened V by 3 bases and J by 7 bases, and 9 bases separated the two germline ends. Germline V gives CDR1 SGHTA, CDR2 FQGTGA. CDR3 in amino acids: CASSFQQGTQYF. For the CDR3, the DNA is TGTGCCAGCAGCTTCCAACAGGGGACCCAGTACTTC.

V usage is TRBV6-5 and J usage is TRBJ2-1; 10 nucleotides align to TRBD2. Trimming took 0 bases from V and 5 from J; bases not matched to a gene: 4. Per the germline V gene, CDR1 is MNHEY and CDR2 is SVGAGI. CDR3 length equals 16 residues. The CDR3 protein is CASSYSPSGGDNEQFF. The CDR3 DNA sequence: TGTGCCAGCAGTTACTCTCCTAGCGGGGGTGACAATGAGCAGTTCTTC.

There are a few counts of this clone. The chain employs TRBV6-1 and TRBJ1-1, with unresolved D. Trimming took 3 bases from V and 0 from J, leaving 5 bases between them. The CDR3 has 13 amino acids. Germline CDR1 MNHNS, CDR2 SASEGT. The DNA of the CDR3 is TGTGCCAGCAGTGATAGAATGAACACTGAAGCTTTCTTT. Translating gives CASSDRMNTEAFF.

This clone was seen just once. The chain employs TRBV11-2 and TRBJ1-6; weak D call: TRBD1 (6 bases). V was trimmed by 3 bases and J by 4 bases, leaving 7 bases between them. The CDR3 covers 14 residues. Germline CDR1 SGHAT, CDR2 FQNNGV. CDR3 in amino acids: CASSLGAYNSPLHF. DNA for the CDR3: TGTGCCAGCAGCTTGGGGGCGTATAATTCACCCCTCCACTTT.

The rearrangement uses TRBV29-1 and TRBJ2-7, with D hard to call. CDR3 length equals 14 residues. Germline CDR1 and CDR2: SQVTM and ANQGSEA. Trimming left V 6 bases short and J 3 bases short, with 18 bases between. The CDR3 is CSVAKDTAGYEQYF. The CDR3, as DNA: TGCAGCGTCGCAAAAGACACGGCAGGCTACGAGCAGTACTTC.

The CDR3: CASSPDTGGWTEAFF. As DNA, the CDR3 is TGTGCCAGCAGCCCAGATACAGGGGGCTGGACTGAAGCTTTCTTT. The J gene is TRBJ1-1, the V gene TRBV7-6, with 9 bases lining up with TRBD1. The CDR3 runs to 15 residues. Germline trimming cut 5 bases from V and 5 bases from J; bases unmatched to any gene: 9. Germline loops: CDR1 SGHVS, CDR2 FNYEAQ.

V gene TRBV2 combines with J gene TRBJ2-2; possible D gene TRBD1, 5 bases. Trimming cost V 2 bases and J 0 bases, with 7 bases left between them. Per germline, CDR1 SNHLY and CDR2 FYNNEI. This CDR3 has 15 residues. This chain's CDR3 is CASSETGSNTGELFF. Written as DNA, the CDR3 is TGTGCCAGCAGTGAAACAGGATCGAACACCGGGGAGCTGTTTTTT.